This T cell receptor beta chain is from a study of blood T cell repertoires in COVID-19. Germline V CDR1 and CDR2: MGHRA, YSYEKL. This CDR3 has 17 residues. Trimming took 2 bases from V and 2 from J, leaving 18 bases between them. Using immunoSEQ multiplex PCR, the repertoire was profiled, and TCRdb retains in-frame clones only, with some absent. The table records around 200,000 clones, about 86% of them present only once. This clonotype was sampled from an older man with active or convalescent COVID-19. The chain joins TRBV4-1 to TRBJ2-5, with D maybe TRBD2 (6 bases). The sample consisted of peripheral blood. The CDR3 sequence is CASSQNPSWGVQETQYF. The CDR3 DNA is TGCGCCAGCAGCCAAAACCCGTCTTGGGGGGTGCAAGAGACCCAGTACTTC.